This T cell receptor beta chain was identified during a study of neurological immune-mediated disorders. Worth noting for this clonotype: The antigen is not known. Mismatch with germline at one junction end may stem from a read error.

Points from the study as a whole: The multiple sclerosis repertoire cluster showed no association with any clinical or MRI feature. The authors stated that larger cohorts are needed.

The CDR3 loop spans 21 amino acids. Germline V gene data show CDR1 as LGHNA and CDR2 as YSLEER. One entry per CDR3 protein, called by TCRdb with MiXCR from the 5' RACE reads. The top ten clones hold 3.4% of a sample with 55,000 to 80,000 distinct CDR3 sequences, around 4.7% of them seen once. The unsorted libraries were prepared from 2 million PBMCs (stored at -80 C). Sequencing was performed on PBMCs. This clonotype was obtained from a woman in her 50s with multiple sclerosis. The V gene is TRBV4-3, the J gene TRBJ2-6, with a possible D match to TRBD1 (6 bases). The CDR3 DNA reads TGCGCCAGCAGCCAAGATCCCCCAGCGACAGGTTTGGGCTCTGGGGCCAAAGTCCTGACTTTC. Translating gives CASSQDPPATGLGSGAKVLTF.